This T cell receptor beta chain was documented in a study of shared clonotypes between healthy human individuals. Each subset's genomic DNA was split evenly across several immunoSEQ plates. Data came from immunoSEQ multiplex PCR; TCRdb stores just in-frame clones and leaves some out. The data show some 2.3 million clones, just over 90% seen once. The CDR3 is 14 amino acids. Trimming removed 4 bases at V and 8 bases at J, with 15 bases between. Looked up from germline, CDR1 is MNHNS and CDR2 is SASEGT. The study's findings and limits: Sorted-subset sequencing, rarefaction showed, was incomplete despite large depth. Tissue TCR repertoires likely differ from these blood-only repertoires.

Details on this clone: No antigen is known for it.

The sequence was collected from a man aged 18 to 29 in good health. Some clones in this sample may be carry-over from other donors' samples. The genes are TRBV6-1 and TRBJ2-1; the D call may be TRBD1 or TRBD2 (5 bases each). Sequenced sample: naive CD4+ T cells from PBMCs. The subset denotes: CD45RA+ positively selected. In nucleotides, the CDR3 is TGTGCCAGCAGTGCCCGCCCCCTGGGGGATGAGCAGTTCTTC. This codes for CASSARPLGDEQFF.